Presented here are 3 T cell receptor beta chains from one specimen sequenced in a study of breast tumors, draining lymph nodes, adjacent tissues. TCRdb fed the multiplex PCR reads into MiXCR, producing one record per CDR3 protein. The sample gives 70,000 to 85,000 distinct CDR3 sequences, approximately 19% of which show up once; approximately 2.5% is in the top ten. The lymph nodes were axillary draining lymph nodes from breast cancer patients. The source material was axillary lymph node tissue. The receptors shown here come from a female donor with breast cancer. Some clones in this sample may be carry-over from other donors' samples.

This clonotype was seen repeatedly, ten times or more. The chain employs TRBV30 and TRBJ1-5; D is possibly TRBD1 (5 bases). There are 13 residues in the CDR3. Germline V gene lookup returns CDR1 GTSNPN and CDR2 SVGIG (reference sequence). Deletions cut 0 bases from V and 2 bases from J, with 5 bases between. CDR3 sequence (DNA): TGTGCCTGGAGTGTACAGGGCAATCAGCCCCAGCATTTT. Translating it yields CAWSVQGNQPQHF.

This clonotype was recorded many times. The chain has TRBV3-1 and TRBJ2-1, with D perhaps matching TRBD2 (5 bases). This CDR3 is built from 12 residues. Germline CDR1 reads LGHDT; CDR2 reads YNNKEL (reference sequence). V lost 4 bases to trimming and J lost 8 bases, with 9 bases between them. The CDR3 reads CASSPTSYEQFF. CDR3 nucleotides: TGTGCCAGCAGCCCCACTAGTTATGAGCAGTTCTTC.

Concerning this clonotype itself: It may be a read error: a sequence one base away is much more abundant. The chain employs TRBV5-5 and TRBJ1-4; 7 bases align to TRBD1. The germline V gene has CDR1 SGHKS and CDR2 YYEKEE (reference sequence). There are 14 residues in the CDR3. In DNA form, the CDR3 reads TGTGCCAGCAGCCCGGGACAGCCTAATGAAAAACTGATTTTT. Translating gives CASSPGQPNEKLIF.